Listed here are 20 T cell receptor beta chains from one sample, sequenced in a study of blood T cells in healthy people across ages. A second roughly 6 to 11 cycle PCR used barcoded and J-beta primers. Via MiXCR, TCRdb re-called the 5' RACE reads, giving one row per CDR3 protein. In the table there are about 1.6 million distinct CDR3 sequences, about 31% of which are singletons. The specimen sequenced was blood. The receptor set was obtained from a woman younger than 45 in good health.

The chain has TRBV25-1 and TRBJ2-3, with D tentatively TRBD1 or TRBD2 (5 bases each). CDR3 length: 14 amino acids. Germline assignment: CDR1 MGHDK and CDR2 SYGVNS. V was shortened by 6 bases and J by 7 bases, with 17 bases between the two germline ends. The chain's CDR3 is CASSGTRGLNTQYF. CDR3 DNA sequence: TGTGCCAGCAGCGGGACGCGAGGATTGAATACGCAGTATTTT.

The chain combines TRBV27 with TRBJ1-6; no definite D call. V lost 6 bases to trimming and J lost 2 bases, with 8 bases between them. The germline V gene encodes CDR1 MNHEY and CDR2 SMNVEV (reference sequence). The CDR3 extends over 14 amino acids. CDR3 in amino acids: CASSLGAYNSPLHF. CDR3 sequence (DNA): TGTGCCAGCAGCCTTGGCGCCTATAATTCACCCCTCCACTTT.

This clonotype occurred many times. In DNA form, the CDR3 reads TGTGCCAGCAGCCAGACAGGGAATAGCAATCAGCCCCAGCATTTT. Translating gives CASSQTGNSNQPQHF. The chain has TRBV3-1 and TRBJ1-5; 7 bases line up with TRBD1. Germline V CDR1 and CDR2: LGHDT, YNNKEL (reference sequence). The CDR3 spans 15 residues. With V trimmed by 3 bases and J by 0 bases, 2 bases remained unmatched. The full variable domain, in which reference TRBV3-1 and TRBJ1-5 provide the parts outside the CDR3, is DTAVSQTPKYLVTQMGNDKSIKCEQNLGHDTMYWYKQDSKKFLKIMFSYNNKELIINETVPNRFSPKSPDKAHLNLHINSLELGDSAVYFCASSQTGNSNQPQHFGDGTRLSIL.

This clonotype was counted a few times. V gene TRBV20-1 combines with J gene TRBJ2-7; TRBD2 matches at 7 bases. J gave up 1 base and V 0 bases, and 6 bases lay outside the gene matches. CDR1 and CDR2 (germline): DFQATT, SNEGSKA (reference sequence). The CDR3 covers 15 residues. The CDR3 nucleotides are TGCAGTGCTAGAGATTTAGGCGGGAGTTCCTACGAGCAGTACTTC. It codes for CSARDLGGSSYEQYF.

This chain joins TRBV3-1 and TRBJ2-5; 9 bases are shared with TRBD1. CDR3 length: 17 amino acids. Germline V gene sequence: CDR1 LGHDT, CDR2 YNNKEL (reference sequence). The V segment lost 5 bases and the J segment 4 bases; nucleotides outside the gene matches: 14. CDR3 DNA sequence: TGTGCCAGCAGCGTAACCCCGGGACAGGGCCGTTCAGAGACCCAGTACTTC. This encodes CASSVTPGQGRSETQYF.

This clonotype has only a few counts. The V gene is TRBV5-1, the J gene TRBJ1-2; D may be TRBD1 (6 bases). Germline V gene sequence: CDR1 SGHRS, CDR2 YFSETQ. V was shortened by 4 bases and J by 4 bases, with 17 bases between the two germline ends. CDR3 length equals 15 residues. DNA of the CDR3: TGCGCCAGCAGCCCTAGGGGGGGGCAATTCTATGGCTACACCTTC. It encodes CASSPRGGQFYGYTF.

The rearrangement links TRBV20-1 to TRBJ2-7, with D possibly being TRBD2 (6 bases). V was trimmed by 1 base and J by 4 bases, leaving 14 bases between them. The CDR3 has 14 amino acids. Germline V gives CDR1 DFQATT, CDR2 SNEGSKA (reference sequence). CDR3 residues: CSARGGPGVYEQYF. DNA for the CDR3: TGCAGTGCTAGAGGGGGACCGGGGGTTTACGAGCAGTACTTC.

This sequence joins TRBV13 and TRBJ2-3, with TRBD1 matching 9 bases. The CDR3 is made up of 16 amino acids. Trimming removed 4 bases from V and 1 base from J; junction bases left unmatched: 6. Germline values: CDR1 PRHDT, CDR2 FYEKMQ (reference sequence). In DNA, the CDR3 is TGTGCCAGCAGCTCTCAACAGGGGGCAGGCACAGATACGCAGTATTTT. Protein sequence: CASSSQQGAGTDTQYF.

This clonotype was found a few times. The chain links TRBV7-9 to TRBJ2-5; TRBD1 or TRBD2 may be the D gene (5 bases each). Trimming pared 2 bases from V and 5 bases from J, leaving 12 bases between. Per germline, CDR1 SEHNR and CDR2 FQNEAQ (reference sequence). The CDR3 runs to 14 residues. The CDR3 DNA reads TGTGCCAGCAGCTTAATGGGCGAGGGGGAGACCCAGTACTTC. Translation gives CASSLMGEGETQYF. Based on the CDR3 plus reference TRBV7-9 and TRBJ2-5, the full variable domain is DTGVSQNPRHKITKRGQNVTFRCDPISEHNRLYWYRQTLGQGPEFLTYFQNEAQLEKSRLLSDRFSAERPKGSFSTLEIQRTEQGDSAMYLCASSLMGEGETQYFGPGTRLLVL.

The chain combines TRBV6-2 or TRBV6-3 with TRBJ2-1; TRBD2 aligns across 13 bases. Trimming removed 8 bases from V and 4 bases from J; junction bases left unmatched: 8. This CDR3 has 16 residues. Germline lookup yields CDR1 MNHEY and CDR2 SVGEGT. CDR3 nucleotide sequence: TGTGCCAGCTTTAGACTAGCGGGAGGAGGTTACAATGAGCAGTTCTTC. Protein product: CASFRLAGGGYNEQFF.

J is TRBJ2-7 and V is TRBV6-1, with 9 bases that match TRBD1. There are 15 residues in the CDR3. V lost 8 bases and J lost 7; bases outside the gene matches: 15. Germline values: CDR1 MNHNS, CDR2 SASEGT. The CDR3: CASCPHAGTGNEQYF. The CDR3 DNA sequence: TGTGCCAGCTGCCCGCACGCCGGGACAGGGAATGAGCAGTACTTC.

Only a few counts were recorded for this clonotype. V is TRBV6-2 or TRBV6-3 and J is TRBJ2-7, with TRBD2 identical over 10 bases. Germline CDR1 MNHEY, CDR2 SVGEGT. The J segment lost 7 bases and the V segment lost 5 bases, leaving 8 bases of the junction unmatched. CDR3 length equals 14 residues. The CDR3 region is CASSHGLAGVEQYF. Here the CDR3 DNA reads TGTGCCAGCAGTCATGGGCTAGCGGGAGTTGAGCAGTACTTC.

The chain is built from TRBV7-8 and TRBJ2-7; 7 bases fit TRBD1. Trimming removed 5 bases from V and 2 bases from J; junction bases left unmatched: 6. This CDR3 comprises 14 residues. CDR1 and CDR2 (germline): SGHVS, FQNEAQ. The CDR3 reads CASSVNRGAYEQYF. CDR3 bases: TGTGCCAGCAGCGTTAACAGGGGAGCCTACGAGCAGTACTTC.

In this sample, this clonotype turned up a few times. This rearrangement joins TRBV21-1 to TRBJ2-1; the D call TRBD1 from the table was never checked on the DNA. TRBV21-1 is a known pseudogene. The CDR3 runs to 16 residues. CDR3 sequence: CASSPHRDPAYNEQFF. Written as DNA, the CDR3 is TGTGCCAGCAGCCCCCACCGGGACCCCGCCTACAATGAGCAGTTCTTC.

The rearrangement uses TRBV4-2 and TRBJ1-2; D is possibly TRBD1 (5 bases). Germline CDR1 reads LGHNA; CDR2 reads YNFKEQ. With 0 bases removed from V and 7 bases from J, the gap between germline ends came to 15 bases. The CDR3 contains 15 residues. The CDR3, as DNA: TGTGCCAGCAGCCAAGATATGCCAGGGCTTAGTGGCTACACCTTC. Its translation: CASSQDMPGLSGYTF.

The chain has TRBV20-1 and TRBJ1-2; TRBD1 agrees at 9 bases. Germline loops: CDR1 DFQATT, CDR2 SNEGSKA (reference sequence). This CDR3 is 13 amino acids long. Trimming took 1 base from V and 4 from J; bases not matched to a gene: 1. The CDR3 coding sequence is TGCAGTGCTAGAGGACAGGGGGTCTATGGCTACACCTTC. It is translated as CSARGQGVYGYTF.

The chain combines TRBV6-4 with TRBJ2-7; 7 nucleotides match TRBD1. After removal of 4 bases from V and 5 bases from J, the junction contained 14 bases not matched to a gene. CDR3 length: 16 amino acids. From germline, CDR1 is MRHNA and CDR2 SNTAGT. The CDR3 sequence: CASSGQQDRVGDEQYF. Written as DNA, the CDR3 is TGTGCCAGCAGTGGACAACAAGACAGGGTGGGAGACGAGCAGTACTTC.

This clonotype was seen a few times. The chain combines TRBV29-1 with TRBJ1-2; 10 bases are a match to TRBD1. V shed 6 bases, J shed 2 bases, and the junction held 6 bases outside the gene matches. The CDR3 extends over 14 amino acids. The germline V gene encodes CDR1 SQVTM and CDR2 ANQGSEA. CDR3 sequence reads: CSVVTGGKNYGYTF. CDR3 DNA: TGCAGCGTCGTGACAGGGGGCAAGAACTATGGCTACACCTTC.

CDR3 sequence reads: CASRVTGVYEQYF. Written as DNA, the CDR3 is TGCGCCAGCAGAGTGACAGGGGTCTACGAGCAGTACTTC. The chain recombines TRBV5-1 with TRBJ2-7, with TRBD1 matching over 8 bases. CDR3 length: 13 residues. Unmatched junction bases numbered 4, after V lost 5 bases and J lost 3 bases. The germline V gene has CDR1 SGHRS and CDR2 YFSETQ.

Comment on this clonotype: Being one base from a much bigger clone, this may be a read error. The chain is built from TRBV29-1 and TRBJ2-5, with 8 bases matching TRBD2. V gave up 5 bases and J gave up 0 bases; unmatched junction bases: 5. The CDR3 spans 14 residues. CDR1 and CDR2 from the germline V gene are SQVTM and ANQGSEA. The CDR3 DNA follows: TGCAGCGTTTCTCCGACTAGCGACCAAGAGACCCAGTACTTC. It translates to CSVSPTSDQETQYF.